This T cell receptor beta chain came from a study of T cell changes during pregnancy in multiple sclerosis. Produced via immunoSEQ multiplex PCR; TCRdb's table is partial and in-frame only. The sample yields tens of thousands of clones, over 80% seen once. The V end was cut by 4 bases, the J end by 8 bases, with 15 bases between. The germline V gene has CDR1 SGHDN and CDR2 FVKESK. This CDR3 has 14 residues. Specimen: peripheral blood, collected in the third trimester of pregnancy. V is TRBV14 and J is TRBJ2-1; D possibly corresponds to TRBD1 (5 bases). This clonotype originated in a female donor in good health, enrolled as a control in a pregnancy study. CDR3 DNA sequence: TGTGCCAGCAGCCTAGTAGACCCCAGGGATGAGCAGTTCTTC. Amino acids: CASSLVDPRDEQFF.